The TCR beta chain under discussion was sequenced for a study of CD8+ T cells in alopecia areata. Study-wide context: Twice a day, 5 to 10 mg of oral tofacitinib was administered to treated patients.

Obtained from alopecia areata patients were lesional scalp punch biopsies along with peripheral blood. The CDR3 sequence is 14 residues long. Trimming shortened V by 4 bases and J by 3 bases, and 12 bases separated the two germline ends. Germline V gene data show CDR1 as KGHSH and CDR2 as LQKENI. The authors extracted RNA and reverse transcribed it into cDNA as the sequencing template. Here immunoSEQ multiplex PCR was the method, and the copy in TCRdb shows in-frame clones only, minus some. The sample consists of 150,000 to 200,000 clones, approximately 56% of them appearing once. Broader study findings: Relative to normal scalp, lesional scalp, especially alopecia totalis/universalis, showed higher clonality. Scalp sequencing also captures normal skin's resident alphabeta T cells.

About this clone: Its antigen is undetermined.

The specimen was CD4+ T cells sorted from blood, collected at week 0. This receptor was taken from a human donor with alopecia areata. V usage is TRBV18 and J usage is TRBJ1-1; D possibly corresponds to TRBD1 (6 bases). DNA of the CDR3: TGTGCCAGCTCACTACAGGGTGGGGACACTGAAGCTTTCTTT. Its translation is CASSLQGGDTEAFF.